This TCR beta chain comes out of a study of regulatory T cells in long-lasting Graves disease (dated by TCRdb to 2020 to 2022). A note on the overall study: Newly diagnosed Graves' disease patients had taken antithyroid drugs for less than 3 months. Persistent Graves' disease patients were compared with newly diagnosed Graves' disease patients by peripheral blood TCR sequencing and RNA sequencing. The study took place in China and was registered as a clinical trial. A total of some 33 samples were covered by TCR sequencing, comprising roughly 13 persistent and around 20 newly diagnosed Graves' disease patients.

Library method: multiplex PCR. Sequencing was performed on an Illumina HiSeq 4000. To build TCR beta libraries, CDR3 regions were amplified by Arm-PCR using iRepertoire HTBI primers. Before sequencing, the PCR products underwent gel purification. Regarding the original processing steps: A total of some 65 TRBV and 14 TRBJ segments were identified across samples and were used for gene usage analysis of CDR3 amino acid clonotypes. COPE and FqMerger were used to merge filtered high-quality paired reads into contigs. Contigs were aligned with BLAST to IMGT TRBV, TRBD and TRBJ reference genes, and CDR3 was defined per IMGT. Any clonotype with a frequency above 0.1% was classified as a highly expanded clone. Repertoire diversity was measured by Shannon entropy, and V-J evenness by the Gini coefficient. A clonotype found in more than one individual was treated as public. TCRdb trimmed public reads at Q25 via fastp, called clones via MiXCR and kept in-frame beta chains. Rows with one shared CDR3 protein collapse into an entry with the most common genes and DNA. V and J calls and clone size were set by TCRdb, not the authors. For this sample the table gives over 350,000 distinct CDR3 sequences, of which 14% were detected only once. The ten largest clones add up to approximately 17% of the sample.

Study-level results and caveats: The small sample size was acknowledged by the authors as a limitation that may reduce accuracy. Peripheral blood alone was examined, since thyroid tissue, which constituted the primary lesion, could not be accessed. Persistent disease showed preferential use of TRBV28, TRBJ1-2 and TRBJ2-5, whereas newly diagnosed disease favored TRBV20-1 and TRBJ2-1. A larger number of public clonotypes was shared among persistent patients (2,741) than among newly diagnosed patients (around 970). Only the TCR beta chain was sequenced and analyzed. Persistent Graves' disease patients showed lower TCR Shannon entropy and fewer highly expanded clones than newly diagnosed patients, suggesting clonal expansion.

In its sample, this clonotype was seen many times. This clone's antigen is unknown. Per-base qualities were not stored, and no clone one base away is much larger. The time point label, as the study defines it: newly diagnosed GD, antithyroid drugs for less than 3 months. For both TCR sequencing and RNA sequencing, RNA was extracted from PBMCs using TRIzol. Graves' disease was diagnosed according to American Thyroid Association guidelines. Patients for the study were recruited at an endocrinology department in Xi'an, China. From each patient, about 8.9 milliliters of peripheral blood was collected into an EDTA anticoagulant tube. PBMCs were isolated by Ficoll Paque Plus density gradient separation without further T cell sorting. An Agilent 2100 Bioanalyzer and agarose gel were used to check RNA quality, while a NanoDrop 2000 measured RNA concentration. The germline V gene supplies CDR1 MDHEN and CDR2 SYDVKM. The CDR3 measures 15 amino acids from cysteine to phenylalanine. Only the CDR3 DNA stays, 45 bases, in frame from base 1. Deletion took 2 bases off V and 1 base off J, with a span of 12 bases between the germline ends.

In addition, the sample was reused for a study of T cells in Graves' hyperthyroidism and ophthalmopathy. As noted in the second study: Stable Graves' hyperthyroidism was defined as the absence of progression to ophthalmopathy over 18 months of follow-up. Hyperthyroidism patients were aged 18 to 65 years and newly diagnosed, with disease duration of less than 2 months. Any patient with an uncontrolled infection, another autoimmune disease, pregnancy or lactation was excluded. Diagnoses were established on the basis of clinical symptoms, serum thyroxine and TRAb, thyroid ultrasound, and orbital computed tomography. The TCR CDR3 was subjected to a first round of RT-PCR using the HTBI primer set and the Qiagen OneStep RT-PCR kit. Most expanded thyroid clonotypes (frequency above 0.001) were also detected in blood, suggesting blood repertoires may reflect thyroid immune responses. In cross-validation, a model built on a 13 V-J signature told ophthalmopathy apart from stable hyperthyroidism with approximately 91% sensitivity and about 81% specificity, and in testing the same model reached 80%/75%. In validation, the model predicted progression to ophthalmopathy with 55% to 71% sensitivity and approximately 74% specificity, a median of 6.5 months before onset. To identify TCR V-J signatures that set the groups apart, the researchers used a discovery cohort of more than 95 patients, made up of approximately 43 with Graves' ophthalmopathy and about 60 with stable Graves' hyperthyroidism. Prospective prediction of ophthalmopathy was tested in an independent validation cohort of under 20 hyperthyroidism patients and approximately 17 patients who later progressed to ophthalmopathy. For training and testing, the 100 or so patients in the discovery cohort were randomly divided in a 7:3 ratio. Thyroid tissue and blood T-cell repertoires from more than five Graves' hyperthyroidism patients were also compared in the study. Once sampling was done, hyperthyroidism patients were given methimazole at a starting dose of 30 mg daily, whereas ophthalmopathy patients were given high-dose intravenous methylprednisolone. The libraries were constructed in a second round of multiplex PCR and then size-selected and purified. The libraries were sequenced on an Illumina HiSeq2000 using paired-end 100 bp reads. Raw data were processed with SOAPnuke, discarding reads with adapters, uncalled bases, mean Phred below 15, or no exact constant-primer or identifier match. High-quality paired reads were merged with COPE v1.2.5, and unique nucleotide sequences were defined as clonotypes. MiTCR v1.1 was used to align clonotypes to the IMGT TRBV, TRBD and TRBJ reference segments. Only V-J combinations with frequency above 0.0001, covering roughly 99% of repertoires, were analysed. A TCS score was defined as the ratio between F50 (clonal expansion) and ExV (chaos), using BLOSUM62-based TCRdist between CDR3 peptides within each V-J. Welch's t-statistics and random forest reduced several hundred V-J features to 13, which were used in a naive Bayes classifier (R e1071). No statistical method was used to set the sample size in advance, and investigators knew the group allocation. The paper reports TCR Vbeta CDR3 sequencing of some 140 peripheral blood samples: over 40 ophthalmopathy, about 75 hyperthyroidism and around 17 progressor patients.

This receptor was identified in a woman between 50 and 59 years old with Graves disease. Donor details come from another sample of the same person, matched by shared clones. The chain employs TRBV28 and TRBJ2-7; the D gene is perhaps TRBD2, on 6 matching bases. Sequences were derived from peripheral blood mononuclear cells (PBMCs), sampled at new diagnosis, from a patient treated with antithyroid drugs. CDR3 loop: CASSLRSAGSYEQYF. The DNA reads TGTGCCAGCAGTTTAAGGTCAGCGGGTTCCTACGAGCAGTACTTC.